This T cell receptor (beta chain) was captured in a study of blood T cell repertoires in COVID-19. Study-wide context: Both acute and convalescent COVID-19 samples were obtained from the United States, Italy and Spain. PBMCs, B-cell-depleted T cells, or T cells provided the cDNA or gDNA that made up the material.

The V and J ends lost 10 bases and 2 bases respectively, with 20 bases between them. The CDR3 is 15 residues long. Germline-derived CDR1 and CDR2 are MNHEY and SVGAGI. Repertoires were generated with immunoSEQ multiplex PCR, while TCRdb's copy carries only in-frame clones and drops some. The sample records hundreds of thousands of clones, roughly 84% being singletons. This clonotype originated in a woman between 35 and 50 years old with active or convalescent COVID-19. Sequencing used peripheral blood. The chain couples TRBV6-5 to TRBJ1-2; possibly TRBD1 for D (5 bases). CDR3 nucleotide sequence: TGTGCCACCACCCTTAACCCCAGGGTAAACTATGGCTACACCTTC. Protein sequence: CATTLNPRVNYGYTF.